The entry below gives a single T cell receptor beta chain sequence along with its context. This clone was counted once. No cognate antigen has been identified for it. It has no much larger one-base neighbor in the sample; base qualities were not kept. Within the sample, other DNA sequences also encode this same CDR3. The CDR1 and CDR2 encoded by the germline V gene are MGHDK and SYGVNS. The CDR3 runs 16 residues from the cysteine to the phenylalanine. The DNA shown is the 48-base CDR3, in frame from base 1. Unmatched junction bases come to 9, with V trimmed by 6 bases and J by 7 bases. Preparation of the library involved the immunoSEQ multiplex PCR assay. For the multiplex PCR, a mixture combining 60 forward primers for TCR Vbeta segments and 13 reverse primers for TCR Jbeta segments was used. The CDR3 region of rearranged TCR beta genes was amplified from genomic DNA with a multiplex PCR assay. On the Illumina HiSeq System, the amplified TCR beta libraries were sequenced as 87-base-pair reads. The study's processing was this. A later analysis tallied around 87 million unique TCR beta chains across the 666 repertoires, and about 12 million of those chains were shared by two or more donors. A nearest-neighbor algorithm error-corrected the raw reads and collapsed the reads into unique sequences, merging closely related sequences to remove PCR and sequencing errors. Alignment of CDR3 sequences to IMGT reference sequences was used to assign V, D and J gene segments. Each retained sequence needed at least a six-nucleotide match to both a V gene segment and a J gene segment. A rearrangement was called productive if the CDR3 had no stop codons and remained in frame with V and J, and every other rearrangement was called non-productive. CDR3 was defined by IMGT convention, running from the second conserved V-encoded cysteine to the conserved J-encoded phenylalanine. In an earlier analysis of some 550 of the donors, sequences lacking an unambiguous match to a single V gene segment were excluded. An earlier analysis of about 590 of the donors classified V segments as functional when productive rearrangements were above 56.7% and as segregating when the standard deviation between donors was above 5%. A statistical classification framework was built to diagnose cytomegalovirus status from the catalog of TCR beta chain sequences. In a later analysis, V and J genes were assigned by comparing TCR nucleotide sequences against IMGT/GENE-DB human TR gene sequences. A later analysis assigned CDR3 sequences and most-parsimonious VDJ recombination scenarios with the TCRdist pipeline. In a later analysis, every TCR beta chain was defined by the combination of its CDR3 amino acid sequence and its V-gene family, and reads without a unique V-gene family were dropped. In a later analysis, nearly 600 highly shared, low-generation-probability nucleotide sequences were removed to address suspected cross-contamination and a sequencing artifact. A later analysis calculated a clonal expansion index for each public chain from normalized within-repertoire ranks of inferred template counts. Generation probabilities in a later analysis came from a VDJ recombination model fitted to out-of-frame rearrangements, and those results were checked against IGoR. A later analysis scored TCR-TCR, TCR-HLA and TCR-CMV co-occurrence with hypergeometric tests, applying a repertoire-size bias correction to TCR pairs. To estimate false discovery rates, a later analysis permuted the HLA or CMV assignments 20 times. In a later analysis, co-occurring TCRs were grouped using DBSCAN, and TCRdist sequence similarity was added for clustering within HLA-allele-positive subsets. Repertoires with fewer than 30,000 or more than 120,000 public chains, plus five repertoires with anomalous nucleotide sharing, were excluded from co-occurrence clustering. TCRdb provides this immuneACCESS table in a form limited to in-frame rearrangements. Some clones are lacking; in checked studies, under half of them reflect an unresolved V gene, and why the rest are absent is not known. The V and J calls and the clone size are those of that table, but D and trimming were determined from the DNA. A total of fewer than 250,000 clones appear in this sample, approximately 88% of them only once. The leading ten clones occupy approximately 0.71% of the sample.

These data originate in a study of cytomegalovirus exposure and HLA in healthy donors (dated by TCRdb to the late 2010s). General notes on the study: An earlier analysis of roughly 500 of the donors reported approximately 260 Gb of sequence data and some 110 million unique TCR beta sequences obtained from about 179 million T cells. A later genetic analysis took genome-wide SNP genotypes for about 55% of the 666 donors and used that subset as a discovery cohort. The study combined high-throughput TCR immunosequencing, statistical association of individual TCRs with disease status, and machine learning to predict cytomegalovirus infection status. HLA typing covered class I and class II loci at four-digit resolution. Typing coverage varied by locus: about 620-630 donors for A, B, C, DRB1 and DQB1; roughly 500 for DQA1; more than 600 for DPA1; under 490 for DPB1. A separate validation cohort of over a hundred different subjects was used in addition to the approximately 610-subject first cohort. The aim of the study was to test whether cataloging public T cell receptors could identify signatures of past pathogen exposure. A later analysis re-analyzed previously published TCR beta repertoires from hundreds of donors and added high-resolution HLA genotyping to study TCR occurrence patterns. Using immunosequencing, the study profiled T cell repertoires from about 620 subjects and related those repertoires to cytomegalovirus serostatus. Donor age, sex, ethnicity and CMV serostatus were compiled together with the repertoire data. An earlier analysis of several hundred of the donors applied high-throughput TCR beta sequencing to assess whether each TCR beta V gene segment acted as functional or pseudogenic. Four or five DR-DQ haplotypes were handled as single units for association and clustering, since linkage in the cohort was strong. Among the approximately 400 genotyped donors, around 81% belonged to the genetic ancestry cluster associated with self-reported Caucasian donors. The later analysis used no new phenotypic data to find candidate immune exposures, relying instead on TCR beta sequences and their occurrence across donors. Among roughly 400 genotyped donors of the cohort, an average of approximately 200,000 unique TCR beta nucleotide sequences was sequenced per donor, of which about 19% were non-productive. An early release that covered some 640 HLA-typed donors contained about 300 gigabases of sequencing data and 85 million to 100 million unique TCR sequences. Every discovery cohort repertoire had been produced on one sequencing platform. What the study reported, not specific to this receptor: In a later analysis, TCR association rates were found to vary across HLA loci, with the most associated TCRs seen for DRB1 alleles and the fewest for HLA-C alleles. A few of the identified cytomegalovirus-associated TCR beta chains were confirmed in vitro to be specific for cytomegalovirus antigens. Some IMGT-functional V segments, including TRBV6-2 and TRBV6-3, could not be told apart with the 87-base-pair reads, so those segments were excluded. An association between a missense DCLRE1C variant and V-gene and J-gene trimming of TCR beta chains was found in a later genetic analysis and replicated in an independent cohort. In a later analysis, HLA-associated TCR beta chains showed more clonal expansion and lower generation probabilities than non-associated chains that were equally common. For the cohort, immune exposure information was limited to CMV serostatus. Presence/absence analyses assumed roughly uniform sequencing depth across donors, an assumption that may not hold. In this cohort, only TCR beta chains were sequenced, and detectable features were limited by the absence of alpha or paired-chain data. Because HLA typing was missing for some donors at each locus, association tests included only the typed subset. Most TCR sequences were seen in very few donors, while some public TCRs were found in many individuals. A cluster of highly shared sequence variants was judged likely to be a technical artifact of the sequencing pipeline. According to a later analysis, most CMV-associated TCR beta chains appeared to be HLA-restricted, and the HLA associations seemed to be driven largely by CMV exposure. The authors suggested that the approach could potentially be generalized to other disease states and immunological phenotypes. A later genetic analysis reported fewer N-insertions in productive TCRs among donors in an Asian-associated ancestry cluster than the roughly 670-donor mean. Correlated functional status among segregating V segments might reflect linkage disequilibrium, but an unknown experimental factor could not be ruled out. A total of fewer than 200 TCR beta chains were listed by the study as associated with cytomegalovirus. Because counts were too low, some 16 rarely observed V segments, including chromosome 9 orphons, were excluded from the earlier analysis of roughly 580 of the donors. The classifier was reported to diagnose cytomegalovirus status with high specificity and sensitivity in both the original cohort and the validation cohort. An earlier analysis of approximately 540 of the donors showed that most TCR beta V segments appeared in productive rearrangements either about 90% or about 30% of the time, which broadly matched IMGT annotations. Strong co-occurrence of HLA alleles, especially DR and DQ, made assigning TCR associations to individual alleles difficult. A further reported finding was that TCR beta sequences accurately predicted the HLA-A and HLA-B alleles for most subjects in the first cohort. Several of the top co-occurrence clusters appeared to be linked to parvovirus B19, influenza, CMV and Epstein-Barr virus, according to a later analysis. A later analysis associated approximately 17,000 TCR beta sequences with specific HLA alleles at a false discovery rate of 0.05.

The cohort was made up of several hundred healthy bone marrow donors. All cohort members were sampled while nominally healthy, although unrecorded immune exposures were likely present. The donor tested CMV seronegative and was one of the 352 seronegative cohort members. Every donor gave a peripheral blood sample, and the peripheral blood mononuclear cells from that sample were used for TCR beta sequencing. The Qiagen DNeasy Blood Extraction Kit was used to extract genomic DNA from the blood cell samples. The clonotype comes from a boy younger than 10 in good health and CMV-seronegative. Source material: PBMCs. Recombination linked TRBV25-1 to TRBJ2-1; 13 central nucleotides agree with TRBD2. This receptor has the CDR3 CASSDGTSGNENEQFF. The sequence in DNA is TGTGCCAGCAGCGATGGGACTAGCGGGAATGAAAATGAGCAGTTCTTC. The reference TRBV25-1 and TRBJ2-1 proteins fill in what lies around the CDR3, so the full variable domain reads EADIYQTPRYLVIGTGKKITLECSQTMGHDKMYWYQQDPGMELHLIHYSYGVNSTEKGDLSSESTVSRIRTEHFPLTLESARPSHTSQYLCASSDGTSGNENEQFFGPGTRLTVL.